Presented here are 24 T cell receptor beta chains from one specimen sequenced in a study of blood T cell repertoires in COVID-19. Assay used: immunoSEQ multiplex PCR; TCRdb lists only in-frame clones, some missing. Altogether some 140,000 clones are present, approximately 85% being singletons, with the ten largest covering 0.6% to 0.65%. Sequenced sample: peripheral blood. Source of these receptors: a man in his sixties with COVID-19, enrolled during active disease.

This chain links TRBV7-2 with TRBJ2-3, with a weak D call TRBD2 (5 bases). Germline assignment: CDR1 SGHTA and CDR2 FQGNSA. The CDR3 sequence is 14 residues long. The V gene lost 5 bases and the J gene lost 0 bases, with 9 bases spanning the gap. DNA of the CDR3: TGTGCCAGCAGCGCGGGTGGAAGCACAGATACGCAGTATTTT. The encoded protein is CASSAGGSTDTQYF.

This clone is a singleton in its sample. This chain joins TRBV28 and TRBJ1-5; no reliable D call. V was clipped by 8 bases and J by 0 bases, with 8 bases between them. Germline lookup yields CDR1 MDHEN and CDR2 SYDVKM. The CDR3 has 13 amino acids. The CDR3 DNA follows: TGTGCCAGCCTTCCTTATAGCAATCAGCCCCAGCATTTT. Its protein is CASLPYSNQPQHF.

This clone was found a few times. This chain uses TRBV25-1 with TRBJ1-4; D is unresolved. The V gene lost 3 bases and the J gene lost 7 bases, with 12 bases spanning the gap. This CDR3 contains 14 residues. Per germline, CDR1 MGHDK and CDR2 SYGVNS. DNA for the CDR3: TGTGCCAGCAGTGATGGAGGGAGCGGTGAAAAACTGTTTTTT. This sequence encodes CASSDGGSGEKLFF.

The chain uses TRBV19 and TRBJ2-5; 9 bases agree with TRBD1. From germline, CDR1 is LNHDA and CDR2 SQIVND (reference sequence). The CDR3 has 15 amino acids. The V gene end was trimmed by 4 bases and the J gene end by 5 bases; junction bases not matched to a gene: 8. The CDR3, as DNA: TGTGCCAGTAGTACCATCGACAGGGGGGGTGAGACCCAGTACTTC. Its protein is CASSTIDRGGETQYF.

The chain links TRBV5-8 to TRBJ1-1; D possibly corresponds to TRBD1 (5 bases). Germline CDR1 and CDR2: SGHTS and YDEGEE. Trimming pared 5 bases from V and 3 bases from J, leaving 11 bases between. The CDR3 is made up of 13 amino acids. In nucleotides, the CDR3 is TGTGCCAGCAGTGGACAAGGGCACACTGAAGCTTTCTTT. This translates into CASSGQGHTEAFF.

The V and J genes are TRBV28 and TRBJ2-1, with D uncertain. The length of the CDR3 is 13 residues. V dropped 2 bases and J dropped 6 bases, with 8 bases sitting between them. CDR1 and CDR2 from the germline V gene are MDHEN and SYDVKM. CDR3 residues: CASSLETPNEQFF. In DNA form, the CDR3 reads TGTGCCAGCAGTTTAGAGACTCCCAATGAGCAGTTCTTC. The complete variable domain, with remaining parts taken from reference TRBV28 and TRBJ2-1, reads DVKVTQSSRYLVKRTGEKVFLECVQDMDHENMFWYRQDPGLGLRLIYFSYDVKMKEKGDIPEGYSVSREKKERFSLILESASTNQTSMYLCASSLETPNEQFFGPGTRLTVL.

This chain joins TRBV7-2 and TRBJ1-1; no clear D. V lost 1 base and J 0 bases, leaving 6 bases between the germline ends. CDR1 SGHTA and CDR2 FQGNSA come from the germline V gene. The CDR3 is made up of 14 amino acids. CDR3 in DNA: TGTGCCAGCAGCTTAGTCCCCTTGAACACTGAAGCTTTCTTT. Encoded protein: CASSLVPLNTEAFF.

The V and J genes are TRBV20-1 and TRBJ2-7; D gene ambiguous. The CDR3 runs to 11 residues. Looked up from germline, CDR1 is DFQATT and CDR2 is SNEGSKA (reference sequence). Deletions cut 5 bases from V and 6 bases from J, with 11 bases between. The CDR3 here is CSAGPLVEQYF. The CDR3 nucleotides read TGCAGTGCTGGGCCTCTGGTCGAGCAGTACTTC.

This clone appeared a single time. The rearrangement uses TRBV29-1 and TRBJ1-2, with D possibly TRBD1 on 6 matching bases. V was cut by 1 base and J by 8 bases, with 20 bases left in between. The CDR3 consists of 15 residues. CDR1 is SQVTM, CDR2 ANQGSEA, per germline. Here the CDR3 DNA reads TGCAGCGTTGAAGGCCCAAACAGGGAAAAATCGGGCTACACCTTC. Translated: CSVEGPNREKSGYTF.

The V gene is TRBV3-1 (or the pseudogene TRBV3-2), the J gene TRBJ1-2, with 7 positions matching TRBD1. V lost 4 bases and J lost 1; bases outside the gene matches: 9. Germline V gene sequence: CDR1 LGHDT, CDR2 YNNKEL (reference sequence). The CDR3 sequence is 16 residues long. DNA for the CDR3: TGTGCCAGCAGCCGCTCCGGGACAGTGTATAACTATGGCTACACCTTC. Protein: CASSRSGTVYNYGYTF.

This sequence joins TRBV28 and TRBJ1-2; 7 bases are shared with TRBD1. Per germline, CDR1 MDHEN and CDR2 SYDVKM. With V trimmed by 3 bases and J by 8 bases, 9 bases remained unmatched. The length of the CDR3 is 14 residues. The CDR3 sequence: CASSFFQGERGYTF. The CDR3 region has the DNA TGTGCCAGCAGTTTCTTCCAGGGGGAAAGAGGCTACACCTTC.

As for this clone: Sequence at one end of the junction differs from germline and may be a read error. Other DNA sequences of this sample code for an identical CDR3. The chain carries TRBV5-4 and TRBJ1-1; D gene unclear. In germline, CDR1 is SGHNT, CDR2 YYREEE (reference sequence). This CDR3 region has 11 residues. CDR3 residues: CASSFSSEAFF. The CDR3 nucleotides are TGTGCCAGCAGCTTTTCATCTGAAGCCTTCTTT.

This chain connects TRBV6-2 or TRBV6-3 to TRBJ2-5; D is unclear. The CDR3 runs to 11 residues. CDR1 and CDR2 (germline): MNHEY, SVGEGT. The V end lost 2 bases, the J end lost 5 bases, and 3 bases lay between the germline ends. The CDR3 region has the DNA TGTGCCAGCAGTTACGCGGAGACCCAGTACTTC. Amino acids: CASSYAETQYF.

The CDR3: CASSPGTGAYGYTF. CDR3 in DNA: TGTGCCAGCAGCCCCGGGACAGGGGCCTATGGCTACACCTTC. This chain joins TRBV11-3 and TRBJ1-2; 10 nucleotides line up with TRBD1. From germline, CDR1 is SGHNT and CDR2 YENEEA. V was clipped by 5 bases and J by 4 bases; unmatched bases: 4. The CDR3 spans 14 residues.

This chain uses TRBV3-1 (or the pseudogene TRBV3-2) with TRBJ2-4; 7 bases are shared with TRBD2. V lost 0 bases to trimming and J lost 6 bases; unmatched junction nucleotides: 20. This CDR3 contains 20 residues. Per germline, CDR1 LGHDT and CDR2 YNNKEL (reference sequence). The CDR3 DNA follows: TGTGCCAGCAGCCAAGATGACCCACGGGCGGGAGAGGGATCTCGAAACATTCAGTACTTC. It is translated as CASSQDDPRAGEGSRNIQYF.

This chain links TRBV5-6 with TRBJ2-7; possibly TRBD2 for D (5 bases). The CDR3 has 14 residues. Germline V gene data show CDR1 as SGHDT and CDR2 as YYEEEE. The V and J ends lost 5 bases and 6 bases respectively, with 18 bases between them. The CDR3 DNA follows: TGTGCCAGCAGGGCCGGCCCACGGGGTCGCGAGCAGTACTTC. Protein product: CASRAGPRGREQYF.

The chain employs TRBV7-9 and TRBJ1-4; TRBD1 might be the D (5 bases). The CDR3 is 16 amino acids. Trimming removed 4 bases at V and 8 bases at J, with 20 bases between. In germline, CDR1 is SEHNR, CDR2 FQNEAQ (reference sequence). CDR3 residues: CASSSPGSGGREKLFF. CDR3 nucleotides: TGTGCCAGCAGCTCACCAGGCTCCGGGGGTCGGGAAAAACTGTTTTTT.

V is TRBV6-2 or TRBV6-3 and J is TRBJ1-6; D gene uncertain. With 3 bases removed from V and 7 bases from J, the gap between germline ends came to 10 bases. CDR1 MNHEY and CDR2 SVGEGT come from the germline V gene. The CDR3 length is 14 residues. DNA for the CDR3: TGTGCCAGCAGTTATCTGGGAGGCAATTCACCCCTCCACTTT. Its protein is CASSYLGGNSPLHF.

This chain joins TRBV4-1 and TRBJ1-3; TRBD1 aligns across 8 bases. CDR3 length: 16 amino acids. Unmatched junction bases numbered 9, after V lost 4 bases and J lost 4 bases. Germline CDR1 MGHRA, CDR2 YSYEKL. The chain's CDR3 is CASSLVSGTGGNTIYF. DNA of the CDR3: TGCGCCAGCAGCCTCGTTTCCGGGACAGGAGGAAACACCATATATTTT.

The genes are TRBV9 and TRBJ2-2; a weak D match, TRBD2 (6 bases). The CDR3 spans 16 residues. Germline CDR1 reads SGDLS; CDR2 reads YYNGEE. The V gene lost 1 base and the J gene lost 2 bases, with 12 bases spanning the gap. The CDR3 is CASSVLGGTNTGELFF. In DNA, the CDR3 is TGTGCCAGCAGCGTATTGGGCGGGACCAACACCGGGGAGCTGTTTTTT.

The chain recombines TRBV7-2 with TRBJ2-3, with D perhaps matching TRBD2 (6 bases). V was pared by 3 bases and J by 0 bases, with 10 bases between. There are 15 residues in the CDR3. In germline, CDR1 is SGHTA, CDR2 FQGNSA. The DNA of the CDR3 is TGTGCCAGCAGCTTGGACTACATGAGCACAGATACGCAGTATTTT. As protein: CASSLDYMSTDTQYF.

Comment on this clone: Other nucleotide sequences in the sample specify the same CDR3. The chain joins TRBV2 to TRBJ2-7, with 9 bases matching TRBD1. This CDR3 contains 12 residues. Germline CDR1 reads SNHLY; CDR2 reads FYNNEI. Trimming removed 6 bases from V and 6 bases from J; junction bases left unmatched: 3. The CDR3 region is CASRQGAGEQYF. Here the CDR3 DNA reads TGTGCCAGCAGACAGGGGGCGGGCGAGCAGTACTTC.

The CDR3 spells CASSYSGRAVEKLFF. The DNA for the CDR3 is TGTGCCAGCAGTTACTCGGGGAGGGCGGTGGAGAAACTGTTTTTT. This chain connects TRBV6-5 to TRBJ1-4; unclear D gene. The CDR3 extends over 15 amino acids. CDR1 and CDR2 from the germline V gene are MNHEY and SVGAGI. With 0 bases removed from V and 11 bases from J, the gap between germline ends came to 16 bases.

The V and J genes are TRBV29-1 and TRBJ2-5, with 9 bases identical to TRBD2. This CDR3 region has 14 residues. Losses at the gene ends were 5 bases for V and 5 bases for J; bases not matched to a gene: 9. The germline CDR1 and CDR2 sequences are SQVTM and ANQGSEA. This chain's CDR3 is CSVLSSGSLETQYF. As DNA, the CDR3 is TGCAGCGTTCTGAGTAGCGGGAGTTTGGAGACCCAGTACTTC.